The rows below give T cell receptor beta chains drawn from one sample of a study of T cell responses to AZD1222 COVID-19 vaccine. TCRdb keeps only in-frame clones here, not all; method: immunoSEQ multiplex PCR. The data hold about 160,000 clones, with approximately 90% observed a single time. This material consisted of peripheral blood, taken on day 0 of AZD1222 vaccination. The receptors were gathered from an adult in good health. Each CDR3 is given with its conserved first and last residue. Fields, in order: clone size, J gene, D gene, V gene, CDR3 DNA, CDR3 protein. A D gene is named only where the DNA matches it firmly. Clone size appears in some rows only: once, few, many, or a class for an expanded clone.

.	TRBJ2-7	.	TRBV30	TGTGCCTGGAGTGCTATGATCGGTATCTACGAGCAGTACTTC	CAWSAMIGIYEQYF
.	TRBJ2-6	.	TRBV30	TGTGCCTGGAGTGTATTTTCCTCCCTCGCCGCTGGGGCCAACGTCCTGACTTTC	CAWSVFSSLAAGANVLTF
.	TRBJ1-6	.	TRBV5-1	TGCGCCAGCAGCTCCGACAGAGCAGTAAATTCACCCCTCCACTTT	CASSSDRAVNSPLHF
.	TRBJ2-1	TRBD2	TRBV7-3	TGTGCCAGCAGCTTATCCGGGGGGGCCTCCTACAATGAGCAGTTCTTC	CASSLSGGASYNEQFF
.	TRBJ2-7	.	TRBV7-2	TGTGCCAGCAGCACTCGACCCCGGGACACCCAAGGCGAGCAGTACTTC	CASSTRPRDTQGEQYF
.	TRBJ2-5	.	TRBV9	TGTGCCAGCAGCGTAGGGGGTCACCTACAAGAGACCCAGTACTTC	CASSVGGHLQETQYF
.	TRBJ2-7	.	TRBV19	TGTGCCAGTAGCCGGGACGGACCCTACGAGCAGTACTTC	CASSRDGPYEQYF
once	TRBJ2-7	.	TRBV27	TGTGCCAGCAGTTCCGGACACCGCTACGAGCAGTACTTC	CASSSGHRYEQYF
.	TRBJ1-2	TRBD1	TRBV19	TGTGCCAGTAGTATAGACAATAACAGGGGAGGCTATGGCTACACCTTC	CASSIDNNRGGYGYTF
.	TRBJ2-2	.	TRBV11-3	TGTGCCAGCAGCCCTAGCCTGCTTAACACCGGGGAGCTGTTTTTT	CASSPSLLNTGELFF
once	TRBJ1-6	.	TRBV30	TGTGCCTGTCCCGTCGAGGGCTCCTATAATTCACCCCTCCACTTT	CACPVEGSYNSPLHF
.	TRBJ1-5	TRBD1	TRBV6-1	TGTGCCAGCAGTGAACAGGGGGCATGGCAGCCCCAGCATTTT	CASSEQGAWQPQHF
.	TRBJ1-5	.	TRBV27	TGTGCCAGCAGTTTCAGGTCTCGACAGCCCCAGCATTTT	CASSFRSRQPQHF